This TCR beta chain was documented in a study of T cell responses to AZD1222 COVID-19 vaccine. Findings and caveats of the study: Repertoire sampling happened only post peak T cell response. A mostly white British donor set with more females was recruited, and clonal diversity was possibly underestimated. Across the whole spike, CD4 TCRs peaked at regions 160-218 and 743-854.

This clone showed up just a few times. No antigen is known for it. Profiling relied on immunoSEQ multiplex PCR, and the TCRdb table lists in-frame clones only, not all of them. The table shows around 69,000 clones, with roughly 90% occurring only once. V lost 1 base and J 1 base, leaving 14 bases between the germline ends. The CDR3 loop spans 17 amino acids. Germline CDR1 reads LNHNV; CDR2 reads YYDKDF (reference sequence). The receptor comes from an adult in good health. The chain combines TRBV15 with TRBJ1-5, with D perhaps matching TRBD1 (5 bases). Sequencing was performed on peripheral blood, taken on day 0 of AZD1222 vaccination. The CDR3 DNA is TGTGCCACCAGCAGAGTCCTGCCGGGGGACAGCAATCAGCCCCAGCATTTT. Translation: CATSRVLPGDSNQPQHF.